This entry lists 20 T cell receptor beta chains sequenced from one sample in a study of CD8+ T cells in alopecia areata. Reverse transcribed after extraction, RNA yielded cDNA as the sequencing template. Some clones are missing from TCRdb's copy, which holds only in-frame ones; the method was immunoSEQ multiplex PCR. The table lists some 120,000 clones, with no singletons. Sequencing input: lesional skin. The origin of the receptors is a C3H/HeJ mouse with alopecia areata. For this strain, the MHC haplotype corresponds to H2-k.

This clone was seen a few times. Gene and germline names: mouse. Read sequence stops 4 residues before the CDR3 end, and the germline J gene provides the missing end. The genes are TRBV19 and TRBJ1-4, with 9 bases that match TRBD1. Per the germline V gene, CDR1 is FNHDT and CDR2 is SITEND (reference sequence). There are 14 residues in the CDR3. CDR3 loop: CASSSDRGGERLFF. The sequenced CDR3 bases are TGTGCCAGCAGTTCGGACAGGGGAGGCGAA.

There are many counts of this clone. Gene names refer to mouse genes. The read terminates 4 residues before the CDR3 end, so the remaining end is supplied by the germline J gene. V gene TRBV13-3 combines with J gene TRBJ1-2, with a tentative D call TRBD1 (6 bases). The V end lost 4 bases, the J end lost 2 bases, and 9 bases lay between the germline ends. The CDR3 contains 13 residues. Germline assignment: CDR1 NNHDY and CDR2 SYVADS. The CDR3 bases that were read are TGTGCCAGCAGTTGGGACACTAACTCC. It codes for CASSWDTNS. The full CDR3 protein reads CASSWDTNSDYTF.

This clone was observed a few times. Gene names denote mouse genes. Read coverage stops 4 residues before the CDR3 terminus; the germline J gene supplies the remainder. Additional DNA sequences in this sample encode the identical CDR3. This chain links TRBV1 with TRBJ2-7; 7 nucleotides agree with TRBD1. The CDR3 length is 15 residues. The germline V gene encodes CDR1 NSQYPW and CDR2 LRSPGD (reference sequence). V gave up 0 bases and J gave up 2 bases; unmatched junction bases: 4. This CDR3 is CTCSADRDRPYEQYF. The DNA read from the CDR3 is TGCACCTGCAGTGCAGACCGGGACAGACCCTAT. Full variable domain (missing parts from reference TRBV1 and TRBJ2-7): VTLLEQNPRWRLVPRGQAVNLRCILKNSQYPWMSWYQQDLQKQLQWLFTLRSPGDKEVKSLPGADYLATRVTDTELRLQVANMSQGRTLYCTCSADRDRPYEQYFGPGTRLTVL.

The sample holds a few counts of this clone. A mismatch at residue 10 separates the TCRdb protein from the translated DNA, so the protein presented here was translated from the DNA. These gene names are mouse names. Coverage ceases 3 residues before the CDR3 finishes, and the germline J gene fills in the end. The chain combines TRBV1 with TRBJ1-3; D unresolved. This CDR3 has 13 residues. Trimming removed 5 bases from V and 0 bases from J, with 5 bases in between. Germline loops: CDR1 NSQYPW, CDR2 LRSPGD (reference sequence). CDR3: CTCSLSSGNTLYF. The sequenced part of the CDR3 DNA is TGCACCTGCAGTCTCTCTTCTGGAAATACG.

Turning to this clone: The gene names here belong to mouse. The read terminates 4 residues ahead of where the CDR3 ends, so the germline J gene completes it. The genes are TRBV13-1 and TRBJ2-5; TRBD1 aligns across 10 bases. The CDR3 loop spans 15 amino acids. Germline CDR1 and CDR2: NSHNY and SYGAGN. V shed 1 base and J 3 bases; nucleotides not matched to a gene: 2. CDR3 DNA, as far as it was read: TGTGCCAGCAGTGATCCGGGACAGGGGCAAGAC. It encodes CASSDPGQGQD. The entire CDR3 protein is CASSDPGQGQDTQYF.

Only a few counts were recorded for this clone. Gene names are mouse gene names. The sequenced fragment ends 4 residues before the CDR3 boundary, so the rest is inferred from the germline J gene. The chain has TRBV19 and TRBJ1-4; the match to TRBD1 covers 10 bases. Germline V lookup: CDR1 FNHDT, CDR2 SITEND (reference sequence). The CDR3 consists of 14 residues. Trimming removed 7 bases from V and 4 bases from J; junction bases left unmatched: 4. The CDR3: CASPRDRGNERLFF. The sequenced part of the CDR3 DNA is TGTGCCAGCCCCCGGGACAGGGGCAACGAA.

Comment on this clone: The gene names given are mouse names. The CDR3 end is not reached by the read, which stops 4 residues before it; the germline J gene fills it in. The chain employs TRBV19 and TRBJ1-1; a weak D match, TRBD1 (5 bases). Germline loops: CDR1 FNHDT, CDR2 SITEND (reference sequence). This CDR3 has 14 amino acids. V was trimmed by 5 bases and J by 0 bases, leaving 11 bases between them. The DNA read from the CDR3 is TGTGCCAGCAGCGGACAAAATGCAAACACA. Amino acid sequence: CASSGQNANT. The entire CDR3 sequence reads CASSGQNANTEVFF.

In regard to this clone: The gene symbols are mouse symbols. CDR3 loop: CASSRDLTGGYSYEQYF. The sequenced CDR3 bases are TGTGCTAGCAGTAGAGATCTTACTGGGGGATACTCCTAT. The rearrangement links TRBV17 to TRBJ2-7; 8 bases are a match to TRBD2. The CDR3 end lies 4 residues beyond the end of the read and is filled in from the germline J gene. V lost 0 bases, J lost 0 bases, and 7 bases stayed unmatched. The CDR3 is 17 residues long. The germline V gene encodes CDR1 MNHDT and CDR2 YYDKIL. Together with reference TRBV17 and TRBJ2-7, the CDR3 gives the full variable domain: DTTVKQNPRYKLARVGKPVNLICSQTMNHDTMYWYQKKPNQAPKLLLFYYDKILNREADTFEKFQSSRPNNSFCSLYIGSAGLEYSAMYLCASSRDLTGGYSYEQYFGPGTRLTVL.

This clone has a handful of counts. Genes here carry mouse names. The read ends 4 residues early relative to the CDR3; the germline J gene fills the gap. The rearrangement links TRBV13-1 to TRBJ1-2; 9 bases are shared with TRBD1. The CDR3 consists of 12 residues. The germline V gene has CDR1 NSHNY and CDR2 SYGAGN. With V trimmed by 9 bases and J by 3 bases, 3 bases remained unmatched. The DNA read from the CDR3 is TGTGCCACCGGGACAGGGTACTCC. Translating it yields CATGTGYS. The CDR3, in full, reads CATGTGYSDYTF.

This clone was seen a few times. Gene and germline names: mouse. From the germline J gene comes the end of the CDR3, since the read stops 4 residues before it. The identical CDR3 is also encoded by other nucleotide sequences in the sample. The V gene is TRBV13-3, the J gene TRBJ1-2, with 11 bases lining up with TRBD1. CDR3 size: 15 residues. Germline CDR1 NNHDY, CDR2 SYVADS. CDR3 amino acids: CASSGGGTGGSDYTF. The CDR3 DNA, read in part, is TGTGCCAGCAGTGGGGGCGGGACAGGGGGATCC.

This clone was counted ten times or more. Germline and genes here are mouse. The read finishes 4 residues shy of the CDR3 end, and the germline J gene is used to complete it. The chain is built from TRBV13-3 and TRBJ2-7, with 10 bases matching TRBD2. Germline V gives CDR1 NNHDY, CDR2 SYVADS. This CDR3 spans 14 amino acids. The sequenced part of the CDR3 DNA is TGTGCCAGCAGAGCTACTGGGGGGGGATAT. This encodes CASRATGGGY. The whole CDR3 protein reads CASRATGGGYEQYF.

This clone has a handful of counts. Mouse gene names apply. Sequencing ends 4 residues short of the CDR3 end; the germline J gene provides the rest. The chain has TRBV1 and TRBJ2-1; D is perhaps TRBD1 (6 bases). With 4 bases removed from V and 0 bases from J, the gap between germline ends came to 13 bases. There are 16 residues in the CDR3. The V gene's germline CDR1 is NSQYPW and CDR2 LRSPGD (reference sequence). This chain's CDR3 is CTCSGLGTNNYAEQFF. The CDR3 bases that were read are TGCACCTGCAGTGGACTCGGGACAAATAACTATGCT.

This clone was recorded a few times. The gene symbols are mouse symbols. From the germline J gene comes the end of the CDR3, since the read stops 4 residues before it. The genes are TRBV16 and TRBJ1-1, with D hard to call. The CDR3 is 13 amino acids. Trimming took off 5 bases at V and 1 base at J, with 8 bases between the two ends. Germline V lookup: CDR1 SGHSA, CDR2 FRNQAP. This CDR3 reads CASSLEGNTEVFF. Incomplete CDR3 DNA: TGTGCAAGCAGCCTCGAGGGGAACACA.

About this clone: Mouse names are used for the genes. The read is 4 residues too short to cover the CDR3 end, so that end is filled in from the germline J gene. V usage is TRBV1 and J usage is TRBJ2-5; D is possibly TRBD2 (6 bases). There are 16 residues in the CDR3. Per germline, CDR1 NSQYPW and CDR2 LRSPGD (reference sequence). V dropped 1 base and J dropped 0 bases, with 11 bases sitting between them. The CDR3 bases that were read are TGCACCTGCAGTGCAGGCCTGGGGCATAACCAAGAC. It specifies CTCSAGLGHNQD. The CDR3 in full is CTCSAGLGHNQDTQYF.

For this clone: Gene names denote mouse genes. The read ends 4 residues shy of where the CDR3 ends; the end is completed using the germline J gene. This chain uses TRBV1 with TRBJ2-1; D gene ambiguous. The CDR3 is 13 residues long. With 1 base removed from V and 5 bases from J, the gap between germline ends came to 6 bases. Germline V CDR1 and CDR2: NSQYPW, LRSPGD (reference sequence). This CDR3 is CTCSAATDAEQFF. The CDR3 DNA, read in part, is TGCACCTGCAGTGCAGCCACTGATGCT.

This clone has only a few counts. Germline and genes here are mouse. The CDR3 goes on 4 residues after the read ends, and that part is filled in from the germline J gene. This chain uses TRBV13-1 with TRBJ2-7, with 9 bases lining up with TRBD2. The germline V gene has CDR1 NSHNY and CDR2 SYGAGN. The CDR3 is made up of 12 amino acids. The sequenced CDR3 bases are TGTGCCAGCGGGGGACTGGGATAT. This gives the protein CASGGLGY. The CDR3 in full is CASGGLGYEQYF.

In this sample, this clone turned up a few times. The gene symbols are mouse symbols. The DNA ends 4 residues before the CDR3 does, and the rest of the CDR3 is filled in from the germline J gene. The gene calls are TRBV19 and TRBJ2-7, with 8 bases matching TRBD1. The CDR3 runs to 13 residues. V lost 7 bases, J lost 1 base, and 4 bases stayed unmatched. Germline loops: CDR1 FNHDT, CDR2 SITEND (reference sequence). The sequenced CDR3 bases are TGTGCCAGCTCCGGACAGGGATCCTAT. It specifies CASSGQGSY. The complete CDR3 reads CASSGQGSYEQYF. Complete variable domain (other parts from reference TRBV19 and TRBJ2-7): GGIITQTPKFLIGQEGQKLTLKCQQNFNHDTMYWYRQDSGKGLRLIYYSITENDLQKGDLSEGYDASREKKSSFSLTVTSAQKNEMAVFLCASSGQGSYEQYFGPGTRLTVL.

This clone showed up many times. The gene names given are mouse names. The CDR3 extends 4 residues past the end of the read, so its final part is completed from the germline J gene. Other DNA sequences in this sample translate to the same CDR3. The chain is built from TRBV13-3 and TRBJ2-3; the match to TRBD1 covers 10 bases. Trimming took 1 base from V and 2 from J; bases not matched to a gene: 4. Looked up from germline, CDR1 is NNHDY and CDR2 is SYVADS. The CDR3 is 16 residues long. CDR3 in amino acids: CASSDPGQGSAETLYF. The CDR3 bases that were read are TGTGCCAGCAGTGATCCGGGACAGGGGTCTGCAGAA.

This clone was picked up a small number of times. The translated DNA and TCRdb's protein are not identical at residue 11; the protein here was translated from the DNA. Gene names and germline refer to mouse. The CDR3 end lies 3 residues beyond the end of the read and is filled in from the germline J gene. The chain uses TRBV19 and TRBJ1-3, with a weak D call TRBD1 (5 bases). CDR1 is FNHDT and CDR2 is SITEND in the germline V gene (reference sequence). V was clipped by 6 bases and J by 0 bases, with 10 bases between them. This CDR3 spans 14 amino acids. The CDR3 spells CASNIDSSGNTLYF. The sequenced part of the CDR3 DNA is TGTGCCAGCAACATCGACAGTTCTGGAAATACG.

With respect to this clone: Gene names and germline match the mouse. The read terminates 4 residues ahead of where the CDR3 ends, so the germline J gene completes it. The rearrangement links TRBV13-3 to TRBJ1-4; D is perhaps TRBD1 (5 bases). V was clipped by 4 bases and J by 1 base, with 11 bases between them. CDR3 length: 15 residues. Germline CDR1 reads NNHDY; CDR2 reads SYVADS. The CDR3 bases that were read are TGTGCCAGCAGTCCGACAGACCCTTCCAACGAA. Amino acid sequence: CASSPTDPSNE. The full CDR3 reads CASSPTDPSNERLFF.